Shown below are 25 T cell receptor beta chains from a single sample sequenced in a study of cytomegalovirus exposure and HLA in healthy donors. PCR employed 60 Vbeta and 13 Jbeta primers. The assay was immunoSEQ multiplex PCR, and TCRdb's table has in-frame clones only and misses some. The sample records 150,000 to 200,000 clones, about three quarters being singletons. Sequenced material: PBMCs. Receptors originate from a woman in her thirties in good health and CMV-seronegative.

The chain joins TRBV4-3 to TRBJ2-1, with D perhaps matching TRBD1 (5 bases). V gave up 3 bases and J gave up 7 bases, with 10 bases separating them. CDR1 and CDR2 (germline): LGHNA, YSLEER. The CDR3 is 13 residues long. CDR3 region: CASSHGKGNEQFF. CDR3 nucleotide sequence: TGCGCCAGCAGCCATGGCAAGGGGAATGAGCAGTTCTTC.

This clone appeared once. The J gene is TRBJ2-5, the V gene TRBV7-4; a weak D match, TRBD2 (6 bases). Germline values: CDR1 SGHVT, CDR2 SQSDAQ. The CDR3 is made up of 14 amino acids. V was pared by 0 bases and J by 2 bases, with 7 bases between. The CDR3 spells CASSLARGQETQYF. CDR3 bases: TGTGCCAGCAGCTTAGCCCGGGGGCAAGAGACCCAGTACTTC.

The chain uses TRBV5-4 and TRBJ2-1; 12 bases align to TRBD2. Losses at the gene ends were 0 bases for V and 4 bases for J; bases not matched to a gene: 14. Germline V gene sequence: CDR1 SGHNT, CDR2 YYREEE (reference sequence). This CDR3 has 20 amino acids. CDR3 region: CASSLGGLAGTPERYNEQFF. DNA for the CDR3: TGTGCCAGCAGCTTGGGCGGACTAGCGGGAACTCCGGAACGGTACAATGAGCAGTTCTTC. The full variable domain, rest sourced from reference TRBV5-4 and TRBJ2-1, is ETGVTQSPTHLIKTRGQQVTLRCSSQSGHNTVSWYQQALGQGPQFIFQYYREEENGRGNFPPRFSGLQFPNYSSELNVNALELDDSALYLCASSLGGLAGTPERYNEQFFGPGTRLTVL.

The chain couples TRBV29-1 to TRBJ1-3; 9 bases align to TRBD1. The germline V gene has CDR1 SQVTM and CDR2 ANQGSEA. V lost 7 bases and J lost 3; bases outside the gene matches: 7. The CDR3 contains 14 residues. This CDR3 reads CSAKQGAHGNTIYF. The CDR3 DNA follows: TGCAGCGCGAAACAGGGGGCTCATGGAAACACCATATATTTT.

The genes are TRBV27 and TRBJ2-5; 7 bases map to TRBD1. The CDR3 is 15 amino acids. The ends lost 5 bases at V and 0 bases at J; junction bases unmatched: 6. Germline V gene lookup returns CDR1 MNHEY and CDR2 SMNVEV (reference sequence). CDR3 coding DNA: TGTGCCAGCAGTCCTCGACAGGGCCACCAAGAGACCCAGTACTTC. Translating it yields CASSPRQGHQETQYF.

This clone has just a few counts. The chain employs TRBV2 and TRBJ1-1; no clear D gene. Germline CDR1 SNHLY, CDR2 FYNNEI. Trimming took 9 bases from V and 0 from J, leaving 14 bases between them. The CDR3 covers 14 residues. The CDR3 DNA sequence: TGTGCCAGTAACATGGCCCTGGTGAACACTGAAGCTTTCTTT. This codes for CASNMALVNTEAFF. The variable domain in full, with the rest retrieved from reference TRBV2 and TRBJ1-1, is EPEVTQTPSHQVTQMGQEVILRCVPISNHLYFYWYRQILGQKVEFLVSFYNNEISEKSEIFDDQFSVERPDGSNFTLKIRSTKLEDSAMYFCASNMALVNTEAFFGQGTRLTVV.

This CDR3 is CASSSSTDTQYF. The CDR3 bases are TGTGCCAGCAGCTCGAGCACAGATACGCAGTATTTT. The rearrangement uses TRBV11-1 and TRBJ2-3; D uncertain. Germline V CDR1 and CDR2: SGHAT, FQDESV (reference sequence). Trimming took off 4 bases at V and 0 bases at J, with 2 bases between the two ends. The CDR3 contains 12 residues.

J is TRBJ1-1 and V is TRBV6-5; D gene unclear. This CDR3 is 14 amino acids long. V dropped 4 bases and J dropped 1 base, with 10 bases sitting between them. Germline V lookup: CDR1 MNHEY, CDR2 SVGAGI. CDR3 sequence (DNA): TGTGCCAGCAGTTCCCTCCTCAGGAACACTGAAGCTTTCTTT. It encodes CASSSLLRNTEAFF.

The chain is built from TRBV12-5 and TRBJ2-7; a weak D match, TRBD2 (6 bases). With 0 bases removed from V and 1 base from J, the gap between germline ends came to 10 bases. CDR1 is LGHNT and CDR2 is FRNRAP in the germline V gene. The CDR3 is 15 residues long. In DNA, the CDR3 is TGTGCTAGTGGTTTGGTAGCGGCGGGATCCTACGAGCAGTACTTC. This encodes CASGLVAAGSYEQYF.

The chain employs TRBV4-1 and TRBJ2-1; tentatively, D is TRBD2 (7 bases). The CDR3 extends over 17 amino acids. Trimming shortened V by 4 bases and J by 0 bases, and 16 bases separated the two germline ends. Per the germline V gene, CDR1 is MGHRA and CDR2 is YSYEKL. The CDR3 bases are TGCGCCAGCAGCCGCCCCAGGGGCGGGAGCTCCTACAATGAGCAGTTCTTC. This gives the protein CASSRPRGGSSYNEQFF.

This chain joins TRBV27 and TRBJ2-7, with 8 bases fitting TRBD1. The CDR3 length is 13 residues. CDR1 is MNHEY and CDR2 is SMNVEV in the germline V gene (reference sequence). The trim removed 5 bases at V and 4 bases at J, leaving 4 bases unmatched. The CDR3 here is CASSPDRGYEQYF. DNA for the CDR3: TGTGCCAGCAGTCCCGACAGGGGATACGAGCAGTACTTC.

The chain employs TRBV2 and TRBJ1-5; D remains unclear. The CDR3 consists of 13 residues. Trimming removed 10 bases at V and 5 bases at J, with 15 bases between. Per germline, CDR1 SNHLY and CDR2 FYNNEI. The CDR3 sequence: CATSEKEHQPQHF. The CDR3 DNA sequence: TGTGCCACCTCCGAAAAGGAGCATCAGCCCCAGCATTTT.

This chain joins TRBV2 and TRBJ1-2; 9 bases are a match to TRBD1. The germline V gene encodes CDR1 SNHLY and CDR2 FYNNEI. After removal of 7 bases from V and 6 bases from J, the junction contained 6 bases not matched to a gene. CDR3 length: 13 amino acids. The CDR3 sequence: CASTGTGKNGYTF. CDR3 sequence (DNA): TGTGCCAGCACCGGGACAGGGAAAAATGGCTACACCTTC.

The chain has TRBV11-3 and TRBJ2-7, with TRBD1 matching over 9 bases. The CDR3 covers 13 residues. V lost 7 bases to trimming and J lost 7 bases; unmatched junction nucleotides: 8. CDR1 SGHNT and CDR2 YENEEA come from the germline V gene. DNA for the CDR3: TGTGCCAGCACGCCGGGACAGGGAGGGGAGCAGTACTTC. This translates into CASTPGQGGEQYF.

The V and J genes are TRBV4-3 and TRBJ1-2, with D hard to call. This CDR3 comprises 14 residues. Germline values: CDR1 LGHNA, CDR2 YSLEER. Trimming removed 0 bases at V and 7 bases at J, with 12 bases between. This chain's CDR3 is CASSQETGGFGYTF. In DNA form, the CDR3 reads TGCGCCAGCAGCCAAGAGACGGGTGGCTTTGGCTACACCTTC.

The CDR3 reads CASSLDRDGGLEQYF. The CDR3 DNA reads as TGTGCCAGCAGCTTAGACCGGGATGGGGGCCTCGAGCAGTACTTC. This chain joins TRBV11-2 and TRBJ2-7; possible D gene TRBD1, 6 bases. The CDR3 covers 15 residues. Germline values: CDR1 SGHAT, CDR2 FQNNGV. V shed 0 bases and J shed 6 bases, with 15 bases lying between them.

The chain uses TRBV7-8 and TRBJ2-1, with D hard to call. The V gene's germline CDR1 is SGHVS and CDR2 FQNEAQ. The CDR3 contains 14 residues. V lost 1 base and J lost 0, with 4 bases in between. CDR3 amino acids: CASSLDFSYNEQFF. CDR3 bases: TGTGCCAGCAGCTTAGACTTCTCCTACAATGAGCAGTTCTTC.

The J gene is TRBJ2-4, the V gene TRBV4-3; D gene unclear. The CDR3 has 16 residues. CDR1 is LGHNA, CDR2 YSLEER, per germline. Trimming took 2 bases from V and 0 from J, leaving 11 bases between them. The CDR3 DNA reads as TGCGCCAGCAGCCAACACCGAGACTTAGCCAAAAACATTCAGTACTTC. It is translated as CASSQHRDLAKNIQYF.

This chain links TRBV19 with TRBJ2-5; 7 bases are shared with TRBD2. This CDR3 is built from 13 residues. Trimming cost V 2 bases and J 5 bases; bases outside gene matches: 2. Germline V gene sequence: CDR1 LNHDA, CDR2 SQIVND (reference sequence). DNA for the CDR3: TGTGCCAGTAGTATACCCGGGGGGGAGACCCAGTACTTC. It is translated as CASSIPGGETQYF.

The chain combines TRBV30 with TRBJ2-1, with 8 bases aligning to TRBD2. V shed 4 bases and J 9 bases; nucleotides not matched to a gene: 11. This CDR3 contains 14 residues. The germline CDR1 and CDR2 sequences are GTSNPN and SVGIG (reference sequence). The CDR3 region is CAWNLRGLVGEQFF. Written as DNA, the CDR3 is TGTGCCTGGAATCTAAGGGGACTAGTCGGTGAGCAGTTCTTC.

The CDR3 DNA reads as TGCGCCAGCAGCCAAGTTGGGGTCCTGGGGACAGGGGAAGGCTACACCTTC. The encoded protein is CASSQVGVLGTGEGYTF. The gene calls are TRBV4-3 and TRBJ1-2; 10 bases map to TRBD1. The CDR3 has 17 residues. With 1 base clipped from V and 8 bases from J, the junction kept 13 bases outside the gene matches. The germline V gene encodes CDR1 LGHNA and CDR2 YSLEER.

This chain uses TRBV4-2 with TRBJ2-7; a weak D match, TRBD1 (7 bases). The ends were cut back, 5 bases at V and 2 bases at J, with 13 bases in the middle. Germline V gives CDR1 LGHNA, CDR2 YNFKEQ. The CDR3 consists of 14 residues. The CDR3, as DNA: TGTGCCAGCAGCTTCAGGAGGGGGCCCTACGAGCAGTACTTC. Its protein is CASSFRRGPYEQYF.

The gene calls are TRBV9 and TRBJ1-1, with D possibly being TRBD1 (6 bases). Germline CDR1 is SGDLS and CDR2 is YYNGEE. V shed 0 bases and J shed 4 bases, with 10 bases lying between them. CDR3 length: 14 amino acids. This chain's CDR3 is CASSVVSRGTEAFF. The DNA for the CDR3 is TGTGCCAGCAGCGTAGTAAGCAGGGGCACTGAAGCTTTCTTT. Full variable domain (outside the CDR3, taken from reference TRBV9 and TRBJ1-1): DSGVTQTPKHLITATGQRVTLRCSPRSGDLSVYWYQQSLDQGLQFLIQYYNGEERAKGNILERFSAQQFPDLHSELNLSSLELGDSALYFCASSVVSRGTEAFFGQGTRLTVV.

Points on this clone: At one end the junction does not follow the germline gene, possibly because of a read error. The V call is TRBV7-9, the J call TRBJ1-2; D is unclear. The CDR3 is 12 residues long. The germline V gene encodes CDR1 SEHNR and CDR2 FQNEAQ (reference sequence). The CDR3 sequence is CSSRQTGYGYTF. CDR3 coding DNA: TGTTCCAGCAGACAAACGGGCTATGGCTACACCTTC.

V gene TRBV7-2 combines with J gene TRBJ2-3; maybe TRBD2 (6 bases). The CDR3 loop spans 13 amino acids. The V gene lost 5 bases and the J gene lost 2 bases, with 8 bases spanning the gap. The germline V gene encodes CDR1 SGHTA and CDR2 FQGNSA. The CDR3 protein is CASSRDFTDTQYF. Here the CDR3 DNA reads TGTGCCAGCAGCAGGGACTTCACAGATACGCAGTATTTT.